A single sample gave rise to the 13 T cell receptor beta chains below, sequenced in a study of T cell responses to AZD1222 COVID-19 vaccine. Data came from immunoSEQ multiplex PCR; TCRdb stores just in-frame clones and leaves some out. The sample has about 140,000 clones; 89% are singletons. Here the sequenced sample was peripheral blood, taken on day 0 of AZD1222 vaccination. These TCRs come from an adult in good health.

The gene calls are TRBV6-5 and TRBJ1-6; D is undetermined. Germline V gene lookup returns CDR1 MNHEY and CDR2 SVGAGI. V lost 9 bases and J 5 bases, leaving 11 bases between the germline ends. CDR3 length: 13 amino acids. The CDR3 spells CASGLRNNSPLHF. The DNA of the CDR3 is TGTGCCAGTGGCCTACGGAATAATTCACCCCTCCACTTT.

The chain joins TRBV19 to TRBJ1-6; D is unclear. CDR1 and CDR2 (germline): LNHDA, SQIVND (reference sequence). There are 13 residues in the CDR3. With 2 bases removed from V and 10 bases from J, the gap between germline ends came to 9 bases. CDR3 nucleotides: TGTGCCAGTAGTATATCGGGGTTATCACCCCTCCACTTT. It encodes CASSISGLSPLHF. Combining the CDR3 with reference TRBV19 and TRBJ1-6 gives the whole variable domain DGGITQSPKYLFRKEGQNVTLSCEQNLNHDAMYWYRQDPGQGLRLIYYSQIVNDFQKGDIAEGYSVSREKKESFPLTVTSAQKNPTAFYLCASSISGLSPLHFGNGTRLTVT.

This rearrangement joins TRBV27 to TRBJ1-5, with D hard to call. CDR1 and CDR2 from the germline V gene are MNHEY and SMNVEV (reference sequence). V was trimmed by 5 bases and J by 3 bases, leaving 14 bases between them. CDR3 length: 15 residues. The CDR3 protein is CASSPTYGLNQPQHF. CDR3 in DNA: TGTGCCAGCAGTCCGACCTACGGGCTCAATCAGCCCCAGCATTTT.

This rearrangement joins TRBV6-5 to TRBJ2-7; D uncertain. Trimming took off 4 bases at V and 1 base at J, with 11 bases between the two ends. Germline CDR1 and CDR2: MNHEY and SVGAGI. This CDR3 is 14 amino acids long. The CDR3, as DNA: TGTGCCAGCAGTTCCCCCACAGCATCCTACGAGCAGTACTTC. Translated, it gives CASSSPTASYEQYF.

The DNA for the CDR3 is TGTGCCAGCAGTTACTCCCGAATTTCTGAACATGGCTACACCTTC. It encodes CASSYSRISEHGYTF. This chain connects TRBV6-6 to TRBJ1-2; D unclear. The germline gives CDR1 MNHNY, CDR2 SVGAGI (reference sequence). The CDR3 is made up of 15 amino acids. The germline V and J ends were trimmed by 0 bases and 6 bases, with 14 bases remaining between them.

This chain connects TRBV27 to TRBJ2-2, with TRBD2 identical over 8 bases. CDR1 and CDR2 (germline): MNHEY, SMNVEV (reference sequence). V trimming: 4 bases; J trimming: 5 bases; junction bases outside the gene matches: 9. This CDR3 region has 16 residues. CDR3: CASSSPGGLLTGELFF. CDR3 bases: TGTGCCAGCAGTTCGCCGGGGGGGCTGTTGACCGGGGAGCTGTTTTTT.

This clone was picked up a small number of times. The CDR3 is CAIKAPSTDTQYF. The CDR3 region has the DNA TGTGCCATCAAAGCTCCTAGCACAGATACGCAGTATTTT. The J gene is TRBJ2-3, the V gene TRBV10-3, with unresolved D. The germline V gene has CDR1 ENHRY and CDR2 SYGVKD. The CDR3 loop spans 13 amino acids. V was cut by 7 bases and J by 0 bases, with 8 bases left in between.

V gene TRBV2 combines with J gene TRBJ2-3; weak D call: TRBD2 (6 bases). From germline, CDR1 is SNHLY and CDR2 FYNNEI. CDR3 length: 18 amino acids. V lost 0 bases and J lost 5, with 21 bases in between. The CDR3 loop is CASSEALLEGLVIDTQYF. The DNA for the CDR3 is TGTGCCAGCAGTGAAGCGCTTCTGGAGGGGCTGGTGATAGATACGCAGTATTTT.

The rearrangement links TRBV9 to TRBJ2-5, with D maybe TRBD2 (7 bases). The V gene lost 0 bases and the J gene lost 10 bases, with 13 bases spanning the gap. Germline loops: CDR1 SGDLS, CDR2 YYNGEE. The CDR3 consists of 13 residues. The chain's CDR3 is CASSVEGGSNQYF. The CDR3 DNA follows: TGTGCCAGCAGCGTAGAGGGGGGGTCTAACCAGTACTTC.

This clone is a singleton in its sample. This sequence joins TRBV19 and TRBJ1-1, with 8 bases lining up with TRBD1. This CDR3 contains 14 residues. Germline CDR1 and CDR2: LNHDA and SQIVND (reference sequence). J was trimmed by 5 bases and V by 5 bases; bases with no gene match: 7. CDR3 loop: CASSPHDRGTEAFF. In nucleotides, the CDR3 is TGTGCCAGTAGTCCCCACGACAGGGGAACTGAAGCTTTCTTT.

The chain combines TRBV12-3 or TRBV12-4 with TRBJ2-2; D is ambiguous. The V end lost 2 bases, the J end lost 4 bases, and 5 bases lay between the germline ends. This CDR3 contains 13 residues. The CDR3 DNA reads TGTGCCAGCAGTTTAAGGTCCACCGGGGAGCTGTTTTTT. Its translation is CASSLRSTGELFF.

V gene TRBV12-5 combines with J gene TRBJ1-2, with 7 nucleotides matching TRBD1. CDR3 length equals 12 residues. Germline V gene sequence: CDR1 LGHNT, CDR2 FRNRAP. The V segment lost 1 base and the J segment 14 bases; nucleotides outside the gene matches: 7. Here the CDR3 reads CASGLGTGFGTF. As DNA, the CDR3 is TGTGCTAGTGGTTTGGGGACAGGCTTTGGGACCTTC.

V and J are TRBV7-2 and TRBJ2-2, with D uncertain. CDR3 length: 14 amino acids. The V end lost 9 bases, the J end lost 2 bases, and 13 bases lay between the germline ends. Germline CDR1 reads SGHTA; CDR2 reads FQGNSA. For the CDR3, the DNA is TGTGCCAGTAGACTTGAGCCTAACACCGGGGAGCTGTTTTTT. Encoded protein: CASRLEPNTGELFF.